Presented here are 2 T cell receptor beta chains from one specimen sequenced in a study of T cell responses to AZD1222 COVID-19 vaccine. Sequenced by immunoSEQ multiplex PCR; TCRdb stores in-frame clones only, minus some. The sample holds 90,000 to 110,000 clones, 88% seen once. This specimen was peripheral blood, taken on day 0 of AZD1222 vaccination. These receptor sequences come from an adult in good health.

V is TRBV30 and J is TRBJ1-5; a weak D match, TRBD1 (5 bases). Germline V gene data show CDR1 as GTSNPN and CDR2 as SVGIG (reference sequence). This CDR3 spans 16 amino acids. With 5 bases removed from V and 0 bases from J, the gap between germline ends came to 17 bases. CDR3 sequence (DNA): TGTGCCTGGGACGCGCTGGGACGGCATAGCAATCAGCCCCAGCATTTT. Encoded protein: CAWDALGRHSNQPQHF.

This clone turned up a few times. CDR3 protein: CASSVRYGYTF. CDR3 DNA sequence: TGTGCCAGCAGTGTTCGGTATGGCTACACCTTC. The genes are TRBV2 and TRBJ1-2; D is ambiguous. The CDR3 contains 11 residues. V was shortened by 4 bases and J by 5 bases, with 5 bases between the two germline ends. Per the germline V gene, CDR1 is SNHLY and CDR2 is FYNNEI.